These 24 T cell receptor beta chains share one sample of origin, sequenced in a study of CD8+ T cells in alopecia areata. Reverse transcribed after extraction, RNA yielded cDNA as the sequencing template. Here immunoSEQ multiplex PCR was the method, and the copy in TCRdb shows in-frame clones only, minus some. The profile shows 170,000 or so clones, 50% to 60% of them singletons. The source material was CD4+ T cells sorted from blood, sampled at week 0. These receptors all stem from a human donor with alopecia areata.

The rearrangement uses TRBV30 and TRBJ2-2; D unresolved. This CDR3 is built from 14 residues. Trimming left V 0 bases short and J 6 bases short, with 11 bases between. The germline V gene encodes CDR1 GTSNPN and CDR2 SVGIG (reference sequence). This CDR3 is CAWSVLQVSGELFF. In nucleotides, the CDR3 is TGTGCCTGGAGTGTACTGCAGGTGTCCGGGGAGCTGTTTTTT.

This clone appeared a few times. J is TRBJ2-3 and V is TRBV15; no firm D call. This CDR3 has 13 residues. Per germline, CDR1 LNHNV and CDR2 YYDKDF (reference sequence). V dropped 5 bases and J dropped 7 bases, with 13 bases sitting between them. Here the CDR3 reads CATSPDMSNTQYF. CDR3 nucleotide sequence: TGTGCCACCAGCCCTGATATGTCAAATACGCAGTATTTT.

This clone was observed a few times. The V gene is TRBV11-2, the J gene TRBJ2-1, with TRBD2 matching 11 bases. The CDR3 covers 16 residues. V shed 7 bases and J 7 bases; nucleotides not matched to a gene: 12. In germline, CDR1 is SGHAT, CDR2 FQNNGV. This CDR3 is CASTAPPSGGFNEQFF. The CDR3 DNA reads as TGTGCCAGCACCGCCCCCCCTAGCGGGGGGTTTAATGAGCAGTTCTTC.

The chain carries TRBV30 and TRBJ1-6, with D perhaps matching TRBD1 (5 bases). This CDR3 is built from 14 residues. From germline, CDR1 is GTSNPN and CDR2 SVGIG (reference sequence). V lost 1 base, J lost 11 bases, and 15 bases lay in between. The CDR3 region has the DNA TGTGCCTGGAGTGCCGGGACTTCCTCCCCACCCCTCCACTTT. Encoded protein: CAWSAGTSSPPLHF. The variable domain in full, completed from reference TRBV30 and TRBJ1-6, reads SQTIHQWPATLVQPVGSPLSLECTVEGTSNPNLYWYRQAAGRGLQLLFYSVGIGQISSEVPQNLSASRPQDRQFILSSKKLLLSDSGFYLCAWSAGTSSPPLHFGNGTRLTVT.

The chain is built from TRBV30 and TRBJ1-2, with 7 bases lining up with TRBD1. Per the germline V gene, CDR1 is GTSNPN and CDR2 is SVGIG (reference sequence). V shed 5 bases, J shed 4 bases, and the junction held 10 bases outside the gene matches. The CDR3 runs 14 residues. CDR3 loop: CAWRQGTTGYGYTF. For the CDR3, the DNA is TGTGCCTGGCGACAGGGAACGACGGGCTATGGCTACACCTTC. Full variable domain (missing parts from reference TRBV30 and TRBJ1-2): SQTIHQWPATLVQPVGSPLSLECTVEGTSNPNLYWYRQAAGRGLQLLFYSVGIGQISSEVPQNLSASRPQDRQFILSSKKLLLSDSGFYLCAWRQGTTGYGYTFGSGTRLTVV.

The rearrangement links TRBV7-9 to TRBJ1-1, with 8 bases lining up with TRBD1. V lost 2 bases, J lost 1 base, and 3 bases stayed unmatched. The V gene's germline CDR1 is SEHNR and CDR2 FQNEAQ (reference sequence). This CDR3 spans 15 amino acids. The CDR3 DNA reads as TGTGCCAGCAGCTTACGGACAGGGAGGAACACTGAAGCTTTCTTT. Translated, it gives CASSLRTGRNTEAFF.

The chain carries TRBV7-9 and TRBJ2-7, with D maybe TRBD2 (6 bases). V shed 3 bases and J shed 5 bases, with 14 bases lying between them. CDR3 length: 14 residues. CDR1 is SEHNR and CDR2 is FQNEAQ in the germline V gene (reference sequence). CDR3 region: CASSFFGGVDEQYF. Here the CDR3 DNA reads TGTGCCAGCAGCTTTTTCGGGGGAGTCGACGAGCAGTACTTC.

V usage is TRBV30 and J usage is TRBJ1-5, with 8 nucleotides matching TRBD1. Trimming removed 0 bases from V and 7 bases from J; junction bases left unmatched: 8. Germline CDR1 reads GTSNPN; CDR2 reads SVGIG (reference sequence). The CDR3 is made up of 15 amino acids. The CDR3 nucleotides are TGTGCCTGGAGTGTCTCTTCAGGGGGCGGACAGCCCCAGCATTTT. Encoded protein: CAWSVSSGGGQPQHF. Combining the CDR3 with reference TRBV30 and TRBJ1-5 gives the whole variable domain SQTIHQWPATLVQPVGSPLSLECTVEGTSNPNLYWYRQAAGRGLQLLFYSVGIGQISSEVPQNLSASRPQDRQFILSSKKLLLSDSGFYLCAWSVSSGGGQPQHFGDGTRLSIL.

V and J are TRBV5-6 and TRBJ2-7; D possibly uses TRBD1 or TRBD2 (6 bases each). This CDR3 has 14 residues. Germline CDR1 and CDR2: SGHDT and YYEEEE. V was shortened by 4 bases and J by 4 bases, with 15 bases between the two germline ends. Here the CDR3 DNA reads TGTGCCAGCAGCCGAACCCCGGGGGCATACGAGCAGTACTTC. Translated, it gives CASSRTPGAYEQYF.

CDR3 loop: CASSTGTGKQPQHF. CDR3 bases: TGTGCCAGTAGTACCGGGACAGGGAAACAGCCCCAGCATTTT. The rearrangement links TRBV19 to TRBJ1-5; TRBD1 matches at 9 bases. CDR1 is LNHDA and CDR2 is SQIVND in the germline V gene (reference sequence). The CDR3 covers 14 residues. V lost 4 bases to trimming and J lost 7 bases; unmatched junction nucleotides: 5.

As regards this clone: A read error may account for a junction end that differs from germline. This chain links TRBV27 with TRBJ2-7; 10 positions match TRBD1. CDR3 size: 13 residues. The germline CDR1 and CDR2 sequences are MNHEY and SMNVEV (reference sequence). CDR3 nucleotide sequence: TGTGCCAGCAGGATGACAGGGGGCTACGAGCAGCACTTC. It yields the protein CASRMTGGYEQHF.

This CDR3 reads CASSPTGGSYEQYF. The CDR3 DNA reads as TGTGCCAGCAGCCCAACAGGGGGCTCCTACGAGCAGTACTTC. This rearrangement joins TRBV28 to TRBJ2-7, with 8 bases that match TRBD1. In germline, CDR1 is MDHEN, CDR2 SYDVKM. The CDR3 contains 14 residues. The junction had 4 bases not matched to a gene; V was cut back by 6 bases and J by 0 bases. The whole variable domain, remainder taken from reference TRBV28 and TRBJ2-7, is DVKVTQSSRYLVKRTGEKVFLECVQDMDHENMFWYRQDPGLGLRLIYFSYDVKMKEKGDIPEGYSVSREKKERFSLILESASTNQTSMYLCASSPTGGSYEQYFGPGTRLTVT.

V and J are TRBV10-3 and TRBJ2-6; the D is unclear. Germline values: CDR1 ENHRY, CDR2 SYGVKD. The ends were cut back, 6 bases at V and 3 bases at J, with 9 bases in the middle. The CDR3 loop spans 14 amino acids. The CDR3 sequence: CAISQISGANVLTF. DNA for the CDR3: TGTGCCATCAGCCAAATTAGTGGGGCCAACGTCCTGACTTTC.

The sample holds a few counts of this clone. This chain connects TRBV18 to TRBJ1-5, with D perhaps matching TRBD1 (5 bases). The V gene lost 5 bases and the J gene lost 4 bases, with 12 bases spanning the gap. CDR1 is KGHSH and CDR2 is LQKENI in the germline V gene. This CDR3 has 14 residues. In nucleotides, the CDR3 is TGTGCCAGCTCAAACGGGGCGCGGAATCAGCCCCAGCATTTT. The encoded protein is CASSNGARNQPQHF.

There are a few counts of this clone. The V gene is TRBV7-2, the J gene TRBJ1-5; unclear D gene. The CDR3 totals 14 residues. The germline CDR1 and CDR2 sequences are SGHTA and FQGNSA. Trimming took off 5 bases at V and 5 bases at J, with 13 bases between the two ends. For the CDR3, the DNA is TGTGCCAGCAGCCCGGAAGGGAGAGATCAGCCCCAGCATTTT. This sequence encodes CASSPEGRDQPQHF.

The rearrangement links TRBV5-1 to TRBJ2-5; TRBD2 might be the D (5 bases). CDR1 is SGHRS and CDR2 is YFSETQ in the germline V gene. The CDR3 runs to 15 residues. Trimming took off 7 bases at V and 3 bases at J, with 19 bases between the two ends. The CDR3 DNA follows: TGCGCCAGCTGTCTGAACGGGGTTGCCGAAGAGACCCAGTACTTC. It codes for CASCLNGVAEETQYF.

This clone was recorded at least ten times. The chain links TRBV19 to TRBJ2-1; TRBD2 matches 14 bases. The CDR3 is 18 amino acids. Germline-derived CDR1 and CDR2 are LNHDA and SQIVND (reference sequence). Unmatched junction bases numbered 10, after V lost 0 bases and J lost 9 bases. CDR3 sequence (DNA): TGTGCCAGTAGTATAGATTCGTGGACTAGCGGGGGGAGTAGTGAGCAGTTCTTC. This sequence encodes CASSIDSWTSGGSSEQFF.

CDR3 in DNA: TGTGCCAGCAGGGAACAGGGTAGCGGGGAGCTGTTTTTT. Residues: CASREQGSGELFF. This rearrangement joins TRBV2 to TRBJ2-2, with D perhaps TRBD1 (6 bases). CDR1 and CDR2 (germline): SNHLY, FYNNEI. CDR3 length: 13 amino acids. Trimming pared 6 bases from V and 7 bases from J, leaving 12 bases between.

V is TRBV30 and J is TRBJ1-2, with 8 positions matching TRBD1. The CDR3 spans 11 residues. The V and J ends lost 7 bases and 8 bases, in that order; junction bases with no gene match: 6. The germline gives CDR1 GTSNPN, CDR2 SVGIG (reference sequence). DNA of the CDR3: TGTGCCTACTCAGGGGGCACGGGCTACACCTTC. Translating it yields CAYSGGTGYTF.

This clone was counted a few times. CDR3 residues: CASSSGGSYNEQFF. In DNA, the CDR3 is TGTGCCAGCAGTTCCGGGGGCTCCTACAATGAGCAGTTCTTC. V is TRBV6-6 and J is TRBJ2-1; possibly TRBD2 for D (6 bases). The CDR3 length is 14 residues. Trimming removed 4 bases from V and 0 bases from J, with 7 bases in between. Germline CDR1 reads MNHNY; CDR2 reads SVGAGI (reference sequence).

This clone showed up many times. The chain links TRBV19 to TRBJ1-4; no firm D call. Germline assignment: CDR1 LNHDA and CDR2 SQIVND (reference sequence). V lost 5 bases and J 5 bases, leaving 18 bases between the germline ends. This CDR3 is built from 16 residues. In DNA, the CDR3 is TGTGCCAGTAGTTCAAGGGCCTGGCGGATCAATGAAAAACTGTTTTTT. Protein product: CASSSRAWRINEKLFF.

This clone appeared a few times. The chain recombines TRBV15 with TRBJ1-1; 10 bases line up with TRBD1. V trimming: 0 bases; J trimming: 4 bases; junction bases outside the gene matches: 2. The CDR3 totals 15 residues. Germline V gives CDR1 LNHNV, CDR2 YYDKDF (reference sequence). CDR3 residues: CATSREGQGPTEAFF. CDR3 sequence (DNA): TGTGCCACCAGCAGAGAGGGACAGGGGCCCACTGAAGCTTTCTTT.

This chain links TRBV6-5 with TRBJ1-2; no clear D. With 3 bases removed from V and 6 bases from J, the gap between germline ends came to 11 bases. The CDR3 is made up of 13 amino acids. Germline lookup yields CDR1 MNHEY and CDR2 SVGAGI. CDR3 sequence (DNA): TGTGCCAGCAGTTATGTACAGTCCGATGGCTACACCTTC. It translates to CASSYVQSDGYTF.

The chain employs TRBV29-1 and TRBJ2-3, with D possibly being TRBD1 or TRBD2 (6 bases each). The V gene's germline CDR1 is SQVTM and CDR2 ANQGSEA. V gave up 6 bases and J gave up 0 bases, with 13 bases separating them. This CDR3 region has 14 residues. Here the CDR3 reads CSVRGTFSTDTQYF. Here the CDR3 DNA reads TGCAGCGTCCGCGGGACATTCAGCACAGATACGCAGTATTTT.